Shown below are 3 T cell receptor beta chains from a single sample sequenced in a study of T cell repertoires in cytomegalovirus infection. Their specific antigens are unknown. TCRdb used MiXCR to reprocess the reads, holding one entry per CDR3 protein. The sample includes about 110,000 distinct CDR3 sequences, roughly a tenth of them seen just once. Sequencing input: PBMCs, sequenced either directly or after in vitro stimulation (not recorded which). The receptor set was obtained from a human donor in good health (CMV status not recorded). Some clones in this sample may be carry-over from other donors' samples.

This clonotype was seen repeatedly, ten times or more. The chain combines TRBV12-3 or TRBV12-4 with TRBJ2-1; 7 bases agree with TRBD2. CDR3 size: 14 residues. Losses at the gene ends were 10 bases for V and 1 base for J; bases not matched to a gene: 7. CDR3 loop: CATLSSGSYNEQFF. The CDR3 coding sequence is TGTGCCACCCTCTCTAGCGGTTCCTACAATGAGCAGTTCTTC.

The sample holds many counts of this clonotype. CDR3 region: CASSVSPYEGGYTF. Written as DNA, the CDR3 is TGTGCCAGCAGCGTGAGTCCCTATGAGGGGGGCTACACCTTC. The J gene is TRBJ1-2, the V gene TRBV9, with D tentatively TRBD1 (5 bases). Germline-derived CDR1 and CDR2 are SGDLS and YYNGEE. The CDR3 covers 14 residues. The V end lost 2 bases, the J end lost 8 bases, and 16 bases lay between the germline ends. The complete variable domain, with remaining parts taken from reference TRBV9 and TRBJ1-2, reads DSGVTQTPKHLITATGQRVTLRCSPRSGDLSVYWYQQSLDQGLQFLIQYYNGEERAKGNILERFSAQQFPDLHSELNLSSLELGDSALYFCASSVSPYEGGYTFGSGTRLTVV.

This clonotype was recorded many times. This chain connects TRBV7-2 to TRBJ1-5; D is unclear. There are 15 residues in the CDR3. The V gene lost 2 bases and the J gene lost 2 bases, with 10 bases spanning the gap. CDR1 is SGHTA, CDR2 FQGNSA, per germline. The CDR3 DNA follows: TGTGCCAGCAGCTTACGGGGTGGAGGCAATCAGCCCCAGCATTTT. This translates into CASSLRGGGNQPQHF.